This T cell receptor beta chain was sequenced in a study of shared clonotypes between healthy human individuals. General study results and limits: Naive CD4 clonotypes were shared across a few donors at about 5.3%.

TCRdb keeps only in-frame clones here, not all; method: immunoSEQ multiplex PCR. The data contain more than 1 million clones, about 80% of them singletons. Looked up from germline, CDR1 is WSHSY and CDR2 is SAAADI. The CDR3 is 13 residues long. Deletions cut 2 bases from V and 3 bases from J, with 6 bases between. Regarding this clone: Its antigen is unknown.

A CD45RA-negative memory subset and a CD45RA+ naive subset were separated from the CD4+ cells. This rearrangement joins TRBV10-2 to TRBJ2-3; D remains ambiguous. The sequence was obtained from a man aged 18 to 30 in good health. Some clones in this sample may be carry-over from other donors' samples. Sequencing used memory CD4+ T cells from PBMCs. Subset denoted: CD45RA-negative fraction. This chain's CDR3 is CASSEPLTDTQYF. The CDR3 DNA reads TGCGCCAGCAGTGAGCCTTTAACAGATACGCAGTATTTT.